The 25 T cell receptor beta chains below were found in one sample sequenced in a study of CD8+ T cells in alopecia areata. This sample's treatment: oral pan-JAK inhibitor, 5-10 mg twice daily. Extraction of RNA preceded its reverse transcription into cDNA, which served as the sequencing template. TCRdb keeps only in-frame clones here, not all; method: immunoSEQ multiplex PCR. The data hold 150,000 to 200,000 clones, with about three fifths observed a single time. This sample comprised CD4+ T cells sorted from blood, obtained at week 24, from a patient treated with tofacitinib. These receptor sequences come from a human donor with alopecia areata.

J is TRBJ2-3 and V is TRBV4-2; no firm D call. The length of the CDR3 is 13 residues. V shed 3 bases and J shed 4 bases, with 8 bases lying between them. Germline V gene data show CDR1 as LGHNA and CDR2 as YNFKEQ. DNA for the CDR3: TGTGCCAGCAGCCACGCTAGTTCAGATACGCAGTATTTT. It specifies CASSHASSDTQYF.

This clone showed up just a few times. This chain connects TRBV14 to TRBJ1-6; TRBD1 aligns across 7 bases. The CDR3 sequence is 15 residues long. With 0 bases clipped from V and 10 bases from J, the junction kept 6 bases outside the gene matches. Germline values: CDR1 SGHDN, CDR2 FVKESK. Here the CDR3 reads CASSQDPRGRSPLHF. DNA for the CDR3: TGTGCCAGCAGCCAAGATCCCAGGGGGAGATCACCCCTCCACTTT.

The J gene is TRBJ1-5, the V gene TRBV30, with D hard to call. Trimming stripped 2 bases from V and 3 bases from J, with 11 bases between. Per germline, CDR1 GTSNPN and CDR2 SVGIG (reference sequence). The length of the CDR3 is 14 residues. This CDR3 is CAWSPGRVNQPQHF. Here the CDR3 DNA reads TGTGCCTGGAGTCCCGGACGGGTCAATCAGCCCCAGCATTTT.

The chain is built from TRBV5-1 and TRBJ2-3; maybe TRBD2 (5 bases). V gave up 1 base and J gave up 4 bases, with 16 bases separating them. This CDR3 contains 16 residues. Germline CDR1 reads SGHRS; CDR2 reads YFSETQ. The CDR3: CASSLTGSSGADTQYF. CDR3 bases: TGCGCCAGCAGCTTGACCGGTTCCAGCGGAGCAGATACGCAGTATTTT.

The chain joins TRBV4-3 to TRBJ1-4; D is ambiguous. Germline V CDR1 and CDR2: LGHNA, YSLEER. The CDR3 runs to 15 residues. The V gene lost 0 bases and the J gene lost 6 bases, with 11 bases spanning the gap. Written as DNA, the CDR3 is TGCGCCAGCAGCCAAGAAGGCCGCTTGGATGAAAAACTGTTTTTT. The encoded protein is CASSQEGRLDEKLFF.

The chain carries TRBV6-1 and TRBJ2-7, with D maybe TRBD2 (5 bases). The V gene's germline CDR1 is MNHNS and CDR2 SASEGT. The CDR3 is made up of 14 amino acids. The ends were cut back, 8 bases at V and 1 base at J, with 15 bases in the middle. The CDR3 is CASFVSGHSYEQYF. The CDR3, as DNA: TGTGCCAGCTTCGTGAGCGGCCATTCCTACGAGCAGTACTTC.

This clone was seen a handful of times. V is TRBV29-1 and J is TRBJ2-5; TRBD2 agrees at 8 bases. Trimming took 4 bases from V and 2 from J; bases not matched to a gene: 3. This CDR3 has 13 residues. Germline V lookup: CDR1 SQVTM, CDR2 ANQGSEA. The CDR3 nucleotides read TGCAGCGTTGGTCGGGGGGGACAAGAGACCCAGTACTTC. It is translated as CSVGRGGQETQYF.

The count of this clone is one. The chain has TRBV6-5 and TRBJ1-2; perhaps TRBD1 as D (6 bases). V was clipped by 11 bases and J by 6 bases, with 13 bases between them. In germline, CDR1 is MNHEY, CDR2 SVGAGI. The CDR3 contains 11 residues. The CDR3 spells CAVLRDNGYTF. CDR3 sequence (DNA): TGTGCCGTTCTCCGGGACAATGGCTACACCTTC.

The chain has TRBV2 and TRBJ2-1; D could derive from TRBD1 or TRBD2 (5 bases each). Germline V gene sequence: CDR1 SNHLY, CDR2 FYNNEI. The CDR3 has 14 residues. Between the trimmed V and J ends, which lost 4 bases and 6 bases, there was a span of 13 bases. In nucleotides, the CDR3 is TGTGCCAGCAGTGGGGTAAGGGGACGCAATGAGCAGTTCTTC. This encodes CASSGVRGRNEQFF.

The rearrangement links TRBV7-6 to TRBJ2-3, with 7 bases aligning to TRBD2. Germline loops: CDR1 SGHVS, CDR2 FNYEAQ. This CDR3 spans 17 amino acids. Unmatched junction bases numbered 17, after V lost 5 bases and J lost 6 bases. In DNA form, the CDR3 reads TGTGCCAGCAGCCCCGGGGGGTGGCGGGGCGCCGGGGATACGCAGTATTTT. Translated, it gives CASSPGGWRGAGDTQYF.

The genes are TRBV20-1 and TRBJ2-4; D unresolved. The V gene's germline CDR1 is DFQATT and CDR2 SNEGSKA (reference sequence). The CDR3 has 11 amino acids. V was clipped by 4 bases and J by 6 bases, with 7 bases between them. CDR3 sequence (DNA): TGCAGTGCTATAGCTTTAAACATTCAGTACTTC. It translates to CSAIALNIQYF.

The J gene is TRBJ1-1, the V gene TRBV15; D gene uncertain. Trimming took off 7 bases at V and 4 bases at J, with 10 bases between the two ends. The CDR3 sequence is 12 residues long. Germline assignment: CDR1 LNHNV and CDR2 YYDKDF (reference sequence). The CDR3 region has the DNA TGTGCCACCATGGGGTTCGGCACTGAAGCTTTCTTT. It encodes CATMGFGTEAFF. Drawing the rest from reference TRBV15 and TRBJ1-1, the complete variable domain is DAMVIQNPRYQVTQFGKPVTLSCSQTLNHNVMYWYQQKSSQAPKLLFHYYDKDFNNEADTPDNFQSRRPNTSFCFLDIRSPGLGDTAMYLCATMGFGTEAFFGQGTRLTVV.

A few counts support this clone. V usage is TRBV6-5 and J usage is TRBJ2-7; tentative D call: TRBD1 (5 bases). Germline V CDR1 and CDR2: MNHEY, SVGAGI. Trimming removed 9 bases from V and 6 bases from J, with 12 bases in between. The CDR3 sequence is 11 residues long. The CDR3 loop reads CASYGQTEQYF. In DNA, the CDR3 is TGTGCCAGTTACGGACAAACCGAGCAGTACTTC.

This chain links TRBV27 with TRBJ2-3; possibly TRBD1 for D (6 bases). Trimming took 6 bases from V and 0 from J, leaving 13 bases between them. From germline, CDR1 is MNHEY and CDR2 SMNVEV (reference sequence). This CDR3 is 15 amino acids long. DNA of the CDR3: TGTGCCAGCAGACCGGACAGATTAAGCACAGATACGCAGTATTTT. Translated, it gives CASRPDRLSTDTQYF.

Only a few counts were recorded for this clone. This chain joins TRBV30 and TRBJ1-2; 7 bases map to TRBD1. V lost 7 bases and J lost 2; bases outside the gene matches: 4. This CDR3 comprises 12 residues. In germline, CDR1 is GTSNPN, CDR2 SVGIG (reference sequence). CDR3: CALRQGNYGYTF. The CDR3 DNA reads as TGTGCCTTACGACAGGGCAACTATGGCTACACCTTC.

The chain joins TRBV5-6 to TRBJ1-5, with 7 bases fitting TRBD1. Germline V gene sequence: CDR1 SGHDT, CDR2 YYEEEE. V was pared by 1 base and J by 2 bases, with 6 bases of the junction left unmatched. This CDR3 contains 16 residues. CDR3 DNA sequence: TGTGCCAGCAGCTTGTTGGCAGGGGGAGGCAATCAGCCCCAGCATTTT. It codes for CASSLLAGGGNQPQHF.

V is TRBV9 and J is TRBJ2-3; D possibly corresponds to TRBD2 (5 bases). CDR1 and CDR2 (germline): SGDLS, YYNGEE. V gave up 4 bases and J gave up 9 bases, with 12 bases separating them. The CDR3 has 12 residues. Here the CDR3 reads CASSPRSGTQYF. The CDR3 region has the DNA TGTGCCAGCAGCCCCCGATCGGGGACGCAGTATTTT.

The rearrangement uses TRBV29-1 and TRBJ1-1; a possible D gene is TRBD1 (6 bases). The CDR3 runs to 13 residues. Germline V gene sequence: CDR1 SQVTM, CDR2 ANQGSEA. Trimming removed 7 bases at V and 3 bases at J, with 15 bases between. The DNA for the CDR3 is TGCAGCGCAGGCCAGGGGAGGGACACTGAAGCTTTCTTT. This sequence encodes CSAGQGRDTEAFF.

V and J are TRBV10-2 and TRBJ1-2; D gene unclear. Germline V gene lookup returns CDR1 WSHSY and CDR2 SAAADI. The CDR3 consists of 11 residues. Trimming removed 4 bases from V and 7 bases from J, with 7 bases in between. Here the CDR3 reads CASSVSTGYTF. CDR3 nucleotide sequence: TGCGCCAGCAGTGTGTCGACTGGCTACACCTTC.

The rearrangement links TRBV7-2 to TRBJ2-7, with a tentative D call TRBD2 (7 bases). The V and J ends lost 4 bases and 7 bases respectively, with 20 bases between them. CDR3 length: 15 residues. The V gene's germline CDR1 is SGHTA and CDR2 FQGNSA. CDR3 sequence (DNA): TGTGCCAGCAGCTCTGCTGCCCGGGGGGCCGGTGAGCAGTACTTC. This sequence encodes CASSSAARGAGEQYF.

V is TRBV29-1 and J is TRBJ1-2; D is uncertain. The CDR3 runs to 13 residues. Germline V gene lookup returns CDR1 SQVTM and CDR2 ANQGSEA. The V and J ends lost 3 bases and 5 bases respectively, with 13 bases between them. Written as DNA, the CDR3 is TGCAGCGTTGATTTAGCAGCCAGATATGGCTACACCTTC. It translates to CSVDLAARYGYTF.

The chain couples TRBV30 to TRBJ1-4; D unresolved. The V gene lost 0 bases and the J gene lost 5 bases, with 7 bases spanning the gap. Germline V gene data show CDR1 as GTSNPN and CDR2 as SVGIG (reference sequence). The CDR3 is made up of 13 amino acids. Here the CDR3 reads CAWSVRRNEKLFF. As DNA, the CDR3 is TGTGCCTGGAGTGTCCGAAGAAATGAAAAACTGTTTTTT. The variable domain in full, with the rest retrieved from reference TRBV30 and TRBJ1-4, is SQTIHQWPATLVQPVGSPLSLECTVEGTSNPNLYWYRQAAGRGLQLLFYSVGIGQISSEVPQNLSASRPQDRQFILSSKKLLLSDSGFYLCAWSVRRNEKLFFGSGTQLSVL.

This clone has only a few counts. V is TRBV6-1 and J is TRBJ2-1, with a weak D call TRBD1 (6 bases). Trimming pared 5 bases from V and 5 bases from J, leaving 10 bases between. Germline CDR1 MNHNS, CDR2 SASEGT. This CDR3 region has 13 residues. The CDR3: CASSTYRDNEQFF. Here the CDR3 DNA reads TGTGCCAGCAGTACCTACAGGGACAATGAGCAGTTCTTC.

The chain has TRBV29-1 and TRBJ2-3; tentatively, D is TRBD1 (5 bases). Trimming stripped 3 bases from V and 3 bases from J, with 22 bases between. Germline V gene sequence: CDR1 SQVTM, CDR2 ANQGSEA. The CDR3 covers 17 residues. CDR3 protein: CSVEMQGDLFRTDTQYF. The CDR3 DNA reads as TGCAGCGTTGAGATGCAGGGTGATCTTTTTCGGACAGATACGCAGTATTTT.

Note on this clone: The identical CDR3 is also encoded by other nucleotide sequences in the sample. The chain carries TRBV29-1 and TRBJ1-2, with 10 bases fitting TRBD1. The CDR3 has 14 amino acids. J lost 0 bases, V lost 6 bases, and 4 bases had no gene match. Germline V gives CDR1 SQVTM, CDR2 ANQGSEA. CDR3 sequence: CSVGDRGTNYGYTF. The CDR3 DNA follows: TGCAGCGTGGGGGACAGGGGTACTAACTATGGCTACACCTTC. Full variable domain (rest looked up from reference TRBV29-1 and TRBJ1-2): SAVISQKPSRDICQRGTSLTIQCQVDSQVTMMFWYRQQPGQSLTLIATANQGSEATYESGFVIDKFPISRPNLTFSTLTVSNMSPEDSSIYLCSVGDRGTNYGYTFGSGTRLTVV.